The 14 T cell receptor beta chains given below trace back to one sample, sequenced in a study of cytomegalovirus exposure and HLA in healthy donors. Use of 60 Vbeta and 13 Jbeta primers characterized the PCR. The data were produced by immunoSEQ multiplex PCR, yet TCRdb's version contains in-frame clones alone and is incomplete. The sample lists roughly 290,000 clones, roughly 90% occurring once. The sequencing sample was made of PBMCs. The origin of the receptors is a woman in her late teens or twenties in good health and CMV-seronegative.

This clone appeared a single time. V gene TRBV7-8 combines with J gene TRBJ1-1; TRBD1 matches 7 bases. The CDR3 covers 13 residues. Germline V gene sequence: CDR1 SGHVS, CDR2 FQNEAQ. The trim removed 4 bases at V and 5 bases at J, leaving 4 bases unmatched. The CDR3 sequence is CASSWDSGTEAFF. The CDR3 DNA sequence: TGTGCCAGCAGCTGGGACAGCGGAACTGAAGCTTTCTTT.

This chain joins TRBV11-3 and TRBJ2-7; TRBD2 might be the D (5 bases). Per germline, CDR1 SGHNT and CDR2 YENEEA. V gave up 5 bases and J gave up 0 bases, with 11 bases separating them. This CDR3 is built from 14 residues. CDR3 bases: TGTGCCAGCAGCCTCCGGGGATTCTCCTACGAGCAGTACTTC. This sequence encodes CASSLRGFSYEQYF.

The rearrangement links TRBV4-1 to TRBJ1-2; 10 nucleotides match TRBD1. The CDR3 totals 14 residues. CDR1 is MGHRA and CDR2 is YSYEKL in the germline V gene. J gave up 5 bases and V 4 bases, and 4 bases lay outside the gene matches. CDR3 nucleotides: TGCGCCAGCAGCCCGCCGGGACAGGGGTATGGCTACACCTTC. As protein: CASSPPGQGYGYTF.

The chain is built from TRBV7-2 and TRBJ1-5; possible D gene TRBD1, 5 bases. CDR3 size: 15 residues. Per germline, CDR1 SGHTA and CDR2 FQGNSA. The V gene lost 2 bases and the J gene lost 0 bases, with 8 bases spanning the gap. CDR3 loop: CASSLFRDSNQPQHF. CDR3 coding DNA: TGTGCCAGCAGCTTATTCAGGGATAGCAATCAGCCCCAGCATTTT.

V and J are TRBV5-1 and TRBJ1-2, with unresolved D. V was trimmed by 0 bases and J by 2 bases, leaving 8 bases between them. The CDR3 extends over 14 amino acids. The germline CDR1 and CDR2 sequences are SGHRS and YFSETQ. The CDR3 region is CASSLEQPNYGYTF. The CDR3 bases are TGCGCCAGCAGCTTGGAACAGCCCAACTATGGCTACACCTTC.

The rearrangement links TRBV29-1 to TRBJ1-2, with D perhaps TRBD1 (5 bases). Germline-derived CDR1 and CDR2 are SQVTM and ANQGSEA. Deletions cut 6 bases from V and 4 bases from J, with 12 bases between. The CDR3 is made up of 12 amino acids. DNA of the CDR3: TGCAGCGTGGGGCCAGGGCCCTATGGCTACACCTTC. This sequence encodes CSVGPGPYGYTF. Full variable domain (remainder filled in from reference TRBV29-1 and TRBJ1-2): SAVISQKPSRDICQRGTSLTIQCQVDSQVTMMFWYRQQPGQSLTLIATANQGSEATYESGFVIDKFPISRPNLTFSTLTVSNMSPEDSSIYLCSVGPGPYGYTFGSGTRLTVV.

The chain carries TRBV13 and TRBJ2-3; possibly TRBD2 for D (6 bases). In germline, CDR1 is PRHDT, CDR2 FYEKMQ (reference sequence). CDR3 length: 13 residues. Trimming removed 2 bases at V and 8 bases at J, with 11 bases between. The CDR3 coding sequence is TGTGCCAGCAGCTTAAGACTAGACGCTACGCAGTATTTT. It is translated as CASSLRLDATQYF. Full variable domain (missing parts from reference TRBV13 and TRBJ2-3): AAGVIQSPRHLIKEKRETATLKCYPIPRHDTVYWYQQGPGQDPQFLISFYEKMQSDKGSIPDRFSAQQFSDYHSELNMSSLELGDSALYFCASSLRLDATQYFGPGTRLTVL.

The chain uses TRBV7-9 and TRBJ2-5, with 8 positions matching TRBD2. The J segment lost 5 bases and the V segment lost 1 base, leaving 6 bases of the junction unmatched. Germline-derived CDR1 and CDR2 are SEHNR and FQNEAQ (reference sequence). The CDR3 totals 15 residues. The CDR3, as DNA: TGTGCCAGCAGCTTAGACGGGGGGGCAAAGGAGACCCAGTACTTC. Its translation: CASSLDGGAKETQYF.

The chain carries TRBV30 and TRBJ1-1; TRBD1 matches 7 bases. The V segment lost 2 bases and the J segment 5 bases; nucleotides outside the gene matches: 5. CDR3 length: 13 amino acids. The germline V gene encodes CDR1 GTSNPN and CDR2 SVGIG (reference sequence). The CDR3 loop reads CAWSKGGYTEAFF. For the CDR3, the DNA is TGTGCCTGGAGTAAAGGGGGCTATACTGAAGCTTTCTTT.

J is TRBJ1-1 and V is TRBV7-3; the D gene is possibly TRBD1 (5 bases). V was trimmed by 0 bases and J by 1 base, leaving 12 bases between them. The CDR3 loop spans 16 amino acids. CDR1 is SGHTA and CDR2 is FQGTGA in the germline V gene. This CDR3 is CASSLTLPGGNTEAFF. The CDR3 DNA follows: TGTGCCAGCAGCTTAACCCTCCCCGGGGGGAACACTGAAGCTTTCTTT.

This chain uses TRBV19 with TRBJ2-2, with TRBD2 as a possible D gene (5 bases). The V gene's germline CDR1 is LNHDA and CDR2 SQIVND (reference sequence). The length of the CDR3 is 14 residues. The V gene lost 3 bases and the J gene lost 6 bases, with 11 bases spanning the gap. The CDR3 DNA reads as TGTGCCAGTAGTATCCACGGGGTCGCCGGGGAGCTGTTTTTT. Protein sequence: CASSIHGVAGELFF.

The V gene is TRBV7-9, the J gene TRBJ1-2; D is ambiguous. Germline lookup yields CDR1 SEHNR and CDR2 FQNEAQ (reference sequence). The CDR3 is 14 residues long. With 2 bases removed from V and 4 bases from J, the gap between germline ends came to 11 bases. The chain's CDR3 is CASSLLVGSYGYTF. CDR3 in DNA: TGTGCCAGCAGCTTATTAGTTGGGAGCTATGGCTACACCTTC.

J is TRBJ1-4 and V is TRBV6-1; TRBD1 matches at 9 bases. The length of the CDR3 is 20 residues. With 0 bases clipped from V and 5 bases from J, the junction kept 16 bases outside the gene matches. CDR1 is MNHNS and CDR2 is SASEGT in the germline V gene. CDR3 bases: TGTGCCAGCAGTGAAGCAACGGAGTGGGAACAGGGGGCGATAAATGAAAAACTGTTTTTT. Its protein is CASSEATEWEQGAINEKLFF.

This clone occurred once. The chain joins TRBV7-6 to TRBJ2-1; TRBD2 matches 10 bases. The V gene's germline CDR1 is SGHVS and CDR2 FNYEAQ. The V gene end was trimmed by 10 bases and the J gene end by 9 bases; junction bases not matched to a gene: 9. The CDR3 is made up of 13 amino acids. The CDR3 DNA reads as TGTGCCACAAGCGGGGGGGCCTCTACTGAGCAGTTCTTC. It encodes CATSGGASTEQFF.